The clone carrying this T cell receptor (beta chain) was picked up one time. Its antigen is undetermined. At one boundary the junction diverges from the germline segment, which might be a read error. Germline V gives CDR1 SEHNR, CDR2 FQNEAQ (reference sequence). The CDR3 is 16 residues long. The sample comes from a study of cytomegalovirus exposure and HLA in healthy donors. Study-wide context: Counted in an early data release were roughly 87 million unique TCRs from HLA-typed donors.

General observations from the study: Prediction of most subjects' HLA-A and HLA-B alleles by TCR beta sequences was reportedly accurate. Some public TCRs appeared in many individuals, while most sequences were rare.

With 60 Vbeta and 13 Jbeta primers, the PCR was carried out. The method was immunoSEQ multiplex PCR; TCRdb's version includes in-frame clones alone and lacks a portion of them. The table has roughly 150,000 clones, around 82% seen once. The gene calls are TRBV7-9 and TRBJ2-2, with D tentatively TRBD1 (6 bases). The source of this sequence is a woman between 45 and 65 years old in good health and CMV-seropositive. Input material: PBMCs. In nucleotides, the CDR3 is TGTGCCGGCAGCTTCTCGACAGGTCGAAACACCGGGGAGCTGTTTTTT. Translation gives CAGSFSTGRNTGELFF.